These 32 T cell receptor beta chains were sequenced from one sample in a study of CXCR3-negative and CXCR3-positive naive CD8 T cells. Antigens for these TCRs are unknown. Preparation of TRB cDNA libraries relied on 5' RACE carrying UMI labels. With the 5' RACE reads reprocessed, TCRdb shows one record per CDR3 protein and no DNA. This listing includes roughly 110,000 distinct CDR3 sequences. Study-level points and caveats: Hydrophobicity was higher for TRB CDR3s found in CXCR3-positive naive cells than in CXCR3-negative naive cells.

The sequenced sample consisted of naive CXCR3+ CD8+ T cells from blood. The sample's subset: CD45RO-CCR7+CD27+CD95- naive CD8+ T cells expressing CXCR3 (TNR3+). Every receptor here comes from a human donor in good health. Some clones in this sample may be carry-over from other donors' samples.

This chain joins TRBV7-9 and TRBJ2-7; the D call of TRBD1 rests on TCRdb alone, since no DNA is present to check it. Germline lookup yields CDR1 SEHNR and CDR2 FQNEAQ (reference sequence). The CDR3 sequence is 14 residues long. The CDR3 protein is CASSARDRVYEQYF.

The chain links TRBV3-1 to TRBJ2-7; TCRdb's D call of TRBD2 is untestable without DNA. The germline gives CDR1 LGHDT, CDR2 YNNKEL (reference sequence). The CDR3 spans 14 residues. The CDR3 protein is CASSQELAGYEQYF.

V gene TRBV20-1 combines with J gene TRBJ2-1; TCRdb's D call of TRBD2 is untestable without DNA. CDR1 and CDR2 (germline): DFQATT, SNEGSKA (reference sequence). The CDR3 covers 16 residues. The CDR3: CSARGRGLAGVDEQFF.

The chain recombines TRBV11-2 with TRBJ1-1. The CDR3 has 11 residues. Germline V CDR1 and CDR2: SGHAT, FQNNGV. CDR3 region: CASSLEPEAFF.

The genes are TRBV29-1 and TRBJ1-1; TCRdb selects TRBD1, and the lack of DNA leaves this call unchecked. CDR1 and CDR2 from the germline V gene are SQVTM and ANQGSEA. The CDR3 covers 13 residues. This CDR3 reads CSVWAQQAPEAFF. Full variable domain (missing parts from reference TRBV29-1 and TRBJ1-1): SAVISQKPSRDICQRGTSLTIQCQVDSQVTMMFWYRQQPGQSLTLIATANQGSEATYESGFVIDKFPISRPNLTFSTLTVSNMSPEDSSIYLCSVWAQQAPEAFFGQGTRLTVV.

The V call is TRBV14, the J call TRBJ1-1; TCRdb picks TRBD1, but there is no DNA to check that call. The CDR3 covers 17 residues. The germline V gene encodes CDR1 SGHDN and CDR2 FVKESK. CDR3 loop: CASSSEHVGSLNTEAFF.

The V call is TRBV4-1, the J call TRBJ1-4; absent DNA, TCRdb's TRBD1 call cannot be checked. The CDR3 covers 16 residues. Germline-derived CDR1 and CDR2 are MGHRA and YSYEKL. CDR3 sequence reads: CASSQEETGHEEKLFF.

This chain's CDR3 is CASGERSSYNSPLHF. V usage is TRBV13 and J usage is TRBJ1-6. The CDR3 runs 15 residues. Germline V lookup: CDR1 PRHDT, CDR2 FYEKMQ (reference sequence).

This chain's CDR3 is CASSQIGQGAEAFF. The chain carries TRBV25-1 and TRBJ1-1; TCRdb lists TRBD1, though no DNA is available to test this call. The CDR3 spans 14 residues. Germline V CDR1 and CDR2: MGHDK, SYGVNS.

The CDR3 sequence is CASNGGESYNEQFF. The J gene is TRBJ2-1, the V gene TRBV10-2. The CDR3 is 14 residues long. From germline, CDR1 is WSHSY and CDR2 SAAADI.

The chain couples TRBV10-1 to TRBJ2-5. The V gene's germline CDR1 is WNHNN and CDR2 SYGVQD (reference sequence). The CDR3 runs to 11 residues. The CDR3 spells CASRTGETQYF.

The chain employs TRBV5-1 and TRBJ2-1; there is no DNA to check the TCRdb D call of TRBD2. CDR1 is SGHRS, CDR2 YFSETQ, per germline. The CDR3 consists of 14 residues. CDR3 protein: CASSLSGRGNEQFF.

The J gene is TRBJ2-7, the V gene TRBV12-3 or TRBV12-4; as DNA is missing, the TRBD2 call by TCRdb cannot be tested. The CDR3 has 13 amino acids. The CDR3 is CASSWGLEEEQYF.

The chain links TRBV13 to TRBJ2-7; the TCRdb D gene call, TRBD1, has no DNA to confirm it. Germline values: CDR1 PRHDT, CDR2 FYEKMQ (reference sequence). This CDR3 is built from 15 residues. CDR3 loop: CASSPGTGSFFGQYF.

V and J are TRBV14 and TRBJ2-1. Germline loops: CDR1 SGHDN, CDR2 FVKESK. This CDR3 is built from 13 residues. CDR3 sequence reads: CASSQAPWNEQFF. Complete variable domain (other parts from reference TRBV14 and TRBJ2-1): EAGVTQFPSHSVIEKGQTVTLRCDPISGHDNLYWYRRVMGKEIKFLLHFVKESKQDESGMPNNRFLAERTGGTYSTLKVQPAELEDSGVYFCASSQAPWNEQFFGPGTRLTVL.

This rearrangement joins TRBV6-5 to TRBJ2-1; TCRdb names TRBD2, which stays unverified in the absence of DNA. CDR3 length equals 17 residues. CDR1 is MNHEY, CDR2 SVGAGI, per germline. This CDR3 is CASSYLTSGISYNEQFF.

This sequence joins TRBV7-9 and TRBJ1-2. CDR3 length equals 16 residues. Germline V gives CDR1 SEHNR, CDR2 FQNEAQ (reference sequence). CDR3 sequence: CASSLLNEIADYGYTF.

The rearrangement uses TRBV20-1 and TRBJ2-1; TCRdb designates TRBD2, a call that cannot be tested without DNA. The CDR3 has 14 residues. The germline V gene encodes CDR1 DFQATT and CDR2 SNEGSKA (reference sequence). CDR3 sequence reads: CSARGLAEGYEQFF.

The chain combines TRBV7-8 with TRBJ2-7; TCRdb's D gene call, TRBD2, goes unchecked for lack of DNA. Germline CDR1 is SGHVS and CDR2 is FQNEAQ. The CDR3 contains 15 residues. The CDR3 here is CASSETSGRAYEQYF. Filled out from reference TRBV7-8 and TRBJ2-7, the complete variable domain reads GAGVSQSPRYKVAKRGQDVALRCDPISGHVSLFWYQQALGQGPEFLTYFQNEAQLDKSGLPSDRFFAERPEGSVSTLKIQRTQQEDSAVYLCASSETSGRAYEQYFGPGTRLTVT.

The V and J genes are TRBV21-1 and TRBJ2-7; the D call of TRBD2 rests on TCRdb alone, since no DNA is present to check it. TRBV21-1 is termed a pseudogene. The length of the CDR3 is 15 residues. The CDR3 here is CASSNRRLGSYEQYF.

The J gene is TRBJ2-3, the V gene TRBV7-3. The CDR3 runs to 13 residues. Germline V gene sequence: CDR1 SGHTA, CDR2 FQGTGA. CDR3 protein: CASSITIADTQYF. The full variable domain, rest sourced from reference TRBV7-3 and TRBJ2-3, is GAGVSQTPSNKVTEKGKYVELRCDPISGHTALYWYRQSLGQGPEFLIYFQGTGAADDSGLPNDRFFAVRPEGSVSTLKIQRTERGDSAVYLCASSITIADTQYFGPGTRLTVL.

The rearrangement links TRBV5-1 to TRBJ1-1; TCRdb lists TRBD1, though no DNA is available to test this call. The CDR3 covers 14 residues. CDR1 and CDR2 from the germline V gene are SGHRS and YFSETQ. CDR3 loop: CASSLETGWTEAFF.

The V gene is TRBV6-5, the J gene TRBJ1-2. Per germline, CDR1 MNHEY and CDR2 SVGAGI. CDR3 length equals 13 residues. CDR3 sequence reads: CASSAARDGGYTF.

The rearrangement joins TRBV29-1 to TRBJ2-1. CDR1 is SQVTM, CDR2 ANQGSEA, per germline. This CDR3 region has 14 residues. CDR3 in amino acids: CSVEAREPYNEQFF.

The chain recombines TRBV7-9 with TRBJ2-7; the D call of TRBD1 rests on TCRdb alone, since no DNA is present to check it. CDR1 and CDR2 (germline): SEHNR, FQNEAQ (reference sequence). The CDR3 is 17 amino acids. The CDR3 spells CASSPTGGLKGAYEQYF.

The chain uses TRBV4-3 and TRBJ2-1; TCRdb selects TRBD1, and the lack of DNA leaves this call unchecked. CDR1 LGHNA and CDR2 YSLEER come from the germline V gene. The length of the CDR3 is 16 residues. The CDR3 loop is CASSQAPRGPGNEQFF.

The chain joins TRBV30 to TRBJ2-7; the TCRdb call, TRBD1, lacks DNA for checking. The CDR3 is 18 amino acids. The V gene's germline CDR1 is GTSNPN and CDR2 SVGIG (reference sequence). CDR3 in amino acids: CAWSLGDRGLLTTYEQYF.

V is TRBV9 and J is TRBJ2-7; absent DNA, TCRdb's TRBD2 call cannot be checked. The germline CDR1 and CDR2 sequences are SGDLS and YYNGEE. CDR3 size: 15 residues. CDR3 residues: CASSVTEGFGYEQYF.

The chain recombines TRBV5-5 with TRBJ2-1; without DNA, the TCRdb call of TRBD1 cannot be checked. Per the germline V gene, CDR1 is SGHKS and CDR2 is YYEKEE (reference sequence). The CDR3 spans 16 residues. The CDR3 is CASSLMLGTGGNEQFF. Combining the CDR3 with reference TRBV5-5 and TRBJ2-1 gives the whole variable domain DAGVTQSPTHLIKTRGQQVTLRCSPISGHKSVSWYQQVLGQGPQFIFQYYEKEERGRGNFPDRFSARQFPNYSSELNVNALLLGDSALYLCASSLMLGTGGNEQFFGPGTRLTVL.

The chain couples TRBV19 to TRBJ2-7; TCRdb lists TRBD1, though no DNA is available to test this call. CDR1 is LNHDA and CDR2 is SQIVND in the germline V gene (reference sequence). CDR3 length: 15 residues. The CDR3 is CASSPRTGGGDEQYF.

V is TRBV30 and J is TRBJ2-7. The CDR3 runs to 13 residues. Germline values: CDR1 GTSNPN, CDR2 SVGIG (reference sequence). CDR3: CAWSAFLTYEQYF. The full variable domain, in which reference TRBV30 and TRBJ2-7 provide the parts outside the CDR3, is SQTIHQWPATLVQPVGSPLSLECTVEGTSNPNLYWYRQAAGRGLQLLFYSVGIGQISSEVPQNLSASRPQDRQFILSSKKLLLSDSGFYLCAWSAFLTYEQYFGPGTRLTVT.

The chain has TRBV6-2 or TRBV6-3 and TRBJ2-3. Germline V gene lookup returns CDR1 MNHEY and CDR2 SVGEGT. The CDR3 has 11 amino acids. The CDR3 sequence is CASRSTDTQYF.